This note documents a single T cell receptor (beta chain) sequence. The antigen remains unidentified. Amplified material comprised TCR beta CDR3 regions derived from RNA transcripts. HTBI primers served in a first-round RT-PCR, which a second-round multiplex PCR followed. One entry per CDR3 protein, called by TCRdb with MiXCR from the multiplex PCR reads. The data show some 160,000 distinct CDR3 sequences, roughly two fifths seen once. This record comes from a study of Graves' ophthalmopathy and Graves' hyperthyroidism. Other autoimmune diseases, uncontrolled infections, pregnancy or lactation ruled patients out of participation. Findings and caveats of the study: Stable hyperthyroidism and ophthalmopathy were told apart by a 13-signature model, which achieved less than 90% sensitivity and around 80% specificity. Most thyroid clonotypes expanded beyond 0.001 frequency were also found in blood.

Trimming took off 0 bases at V and 8 bases at J, with 16 bases between the two ends. The CDR3 is 15 amino acids. The sample comprised peripheral blood. V is TRBV12-3 or TRBV12-4 and J is TRBJ1-2, with no clear D. The TCR comes from a man aged 25 to 40 with Graves' ophthalmopathy. The CDR3 DNA sequence: TGTGCCAGCAGTTTAGCGCGCGTGGACCAAGGGGGCTACACCTTC. Amino acids: CASSLARVDQGGYTF.